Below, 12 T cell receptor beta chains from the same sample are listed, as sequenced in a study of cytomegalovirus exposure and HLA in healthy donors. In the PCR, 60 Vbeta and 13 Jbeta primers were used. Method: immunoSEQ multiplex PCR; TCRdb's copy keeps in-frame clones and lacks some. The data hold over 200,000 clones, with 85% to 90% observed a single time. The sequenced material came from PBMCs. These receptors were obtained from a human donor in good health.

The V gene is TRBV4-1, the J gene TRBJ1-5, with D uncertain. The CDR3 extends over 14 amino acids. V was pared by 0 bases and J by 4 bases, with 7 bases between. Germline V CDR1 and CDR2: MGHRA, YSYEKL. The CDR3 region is CASSQDGRNQPQHF. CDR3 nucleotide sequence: TGCGCCAGCAGCCAAGATGGCAGAAATCAGCCCCAGCATTTT.

The CDR3 protein is CASSPTGLAGPEGGELFF. In DNA, the CDR3 is TGTGCCAGCAGCCCCACCGGGCTAGCGGGGCCAGAAGGCGGGGAGCTGTTTTTT. The chain employs TRBV7-9 and TRBJ2-2; 9 nucleotides align to TRBD2. The CDR3 length is 18 residues. The trim removed 5 bases at V and 7 bases at J, leaving 17 bases unmatched. The germline V gene has CDR1 SEHNR and CDR2 FQNEAQ (reference sequence).

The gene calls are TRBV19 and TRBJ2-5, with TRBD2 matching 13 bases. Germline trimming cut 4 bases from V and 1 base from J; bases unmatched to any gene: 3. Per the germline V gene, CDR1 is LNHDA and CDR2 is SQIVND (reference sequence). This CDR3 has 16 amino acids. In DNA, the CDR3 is TGTGCCAGTAGTAGGACTAGCGGGGGAACCCAAGAGACCCAGTACTTC. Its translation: CASSRTSGGTQETQYF.

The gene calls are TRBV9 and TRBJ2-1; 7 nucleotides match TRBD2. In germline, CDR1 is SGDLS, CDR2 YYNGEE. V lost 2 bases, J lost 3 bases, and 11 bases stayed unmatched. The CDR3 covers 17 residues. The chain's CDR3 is CASSVSPSGTNYNEQFF. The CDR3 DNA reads TGTGCCAGCAGCGTTTCCCCGAGCGGGACCAACTACAATGAGCAGTTCTTC.

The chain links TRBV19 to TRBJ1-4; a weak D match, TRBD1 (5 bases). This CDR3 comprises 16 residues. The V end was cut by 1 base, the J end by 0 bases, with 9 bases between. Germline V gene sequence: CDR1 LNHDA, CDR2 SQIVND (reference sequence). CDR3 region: CASSIGQLTTNEKLFF. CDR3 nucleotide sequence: TGTGCCAGTAGTATAGGACAGCTAACAACTAATGAAAAACTGTTTTTT.

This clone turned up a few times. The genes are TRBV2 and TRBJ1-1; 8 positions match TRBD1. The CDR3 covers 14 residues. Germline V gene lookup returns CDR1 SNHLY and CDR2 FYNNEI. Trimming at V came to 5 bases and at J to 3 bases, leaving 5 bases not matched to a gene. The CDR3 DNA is TGTGCCAGCAGTTTTCAGGGGGCCGACACTGAAGCTTTCTTT. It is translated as CASSFQGADTEAFF.

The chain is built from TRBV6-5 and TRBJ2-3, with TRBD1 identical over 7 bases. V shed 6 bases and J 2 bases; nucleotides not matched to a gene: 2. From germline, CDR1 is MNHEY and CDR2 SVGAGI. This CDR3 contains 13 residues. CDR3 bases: TGTGCCAGCAGGGGACAGATCACAGATACGCAGTATTTT. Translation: CASRGQITDTQYF.

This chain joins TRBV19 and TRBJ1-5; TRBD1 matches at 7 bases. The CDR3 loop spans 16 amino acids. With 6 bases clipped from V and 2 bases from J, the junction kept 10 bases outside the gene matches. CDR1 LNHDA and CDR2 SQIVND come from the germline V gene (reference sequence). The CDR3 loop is CASRNMQGGGNQPQHF. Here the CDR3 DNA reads TGTGCCAGTAGAAACATGCAGGGGGGCGGCAATCAGCCCCAGCATTTT.

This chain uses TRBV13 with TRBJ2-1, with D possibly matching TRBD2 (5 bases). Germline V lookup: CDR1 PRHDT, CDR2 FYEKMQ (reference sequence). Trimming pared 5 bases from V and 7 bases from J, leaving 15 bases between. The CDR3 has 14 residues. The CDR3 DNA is TGTGCCAGCAGCAAACGGAGCGGTGGTAATGAGCAGTTCTTC. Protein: CASSKRSGGNEQFF.

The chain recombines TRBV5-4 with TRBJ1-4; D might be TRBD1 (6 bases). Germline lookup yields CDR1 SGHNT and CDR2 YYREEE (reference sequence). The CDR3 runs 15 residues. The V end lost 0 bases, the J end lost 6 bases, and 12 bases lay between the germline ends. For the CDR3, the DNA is TGTGCCAGCAGCTTGGAAGCGGGGGCGGATGAAAAACTGTTTTTT. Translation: CASSLEAGADEKLFF.

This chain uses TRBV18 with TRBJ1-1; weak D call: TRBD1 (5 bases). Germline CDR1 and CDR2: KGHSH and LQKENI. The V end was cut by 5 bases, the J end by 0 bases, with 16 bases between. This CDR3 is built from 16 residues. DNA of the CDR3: TGTGCCAGCTCAGCCGCAGGGTACCCGATGAACACTGAAGCTTTCTTT. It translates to CASSAAGYPMNTEAFF.

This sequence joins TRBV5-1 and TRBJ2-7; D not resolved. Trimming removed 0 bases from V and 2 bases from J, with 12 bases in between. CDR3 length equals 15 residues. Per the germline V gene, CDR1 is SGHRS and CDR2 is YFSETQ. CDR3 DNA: TGCGCCAGCAGCTTGGAGTCGGGTCCTGCCTACGAGCAGTACTTC. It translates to CASSLESGPAYEQYF.